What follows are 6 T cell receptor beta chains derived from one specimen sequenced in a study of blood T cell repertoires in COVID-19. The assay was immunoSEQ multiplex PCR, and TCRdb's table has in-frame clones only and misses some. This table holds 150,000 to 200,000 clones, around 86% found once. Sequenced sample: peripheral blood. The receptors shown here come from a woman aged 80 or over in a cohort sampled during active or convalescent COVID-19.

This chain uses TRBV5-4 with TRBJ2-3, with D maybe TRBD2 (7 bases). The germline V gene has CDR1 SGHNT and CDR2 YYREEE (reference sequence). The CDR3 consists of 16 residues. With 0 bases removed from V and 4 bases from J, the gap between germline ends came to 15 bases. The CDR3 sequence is CASSLDGGGGADTQYF. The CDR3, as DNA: TGTGCCAGCAGCTTGGATGGGGGAGGGGGGGCAGATACGCAGTATTTT.

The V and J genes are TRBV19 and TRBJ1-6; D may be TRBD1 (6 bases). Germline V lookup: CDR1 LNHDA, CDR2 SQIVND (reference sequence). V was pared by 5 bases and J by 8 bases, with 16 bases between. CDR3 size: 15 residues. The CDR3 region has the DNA TGTGCCAGTAGTTCCTCCACAGGGTTTGATTCACCCCTCCACTTT. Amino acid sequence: CASSSSTGFDSPLHF.

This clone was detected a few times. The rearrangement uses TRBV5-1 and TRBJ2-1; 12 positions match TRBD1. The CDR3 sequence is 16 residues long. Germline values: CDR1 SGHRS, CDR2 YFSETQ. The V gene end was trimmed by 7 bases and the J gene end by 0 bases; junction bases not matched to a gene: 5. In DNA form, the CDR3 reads TGCGCCAGCGGGACAGGGGGCCCCGTCTCCTACAATGAGCAGTTCTTC. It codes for CASGTGGPVSYNEQFF.

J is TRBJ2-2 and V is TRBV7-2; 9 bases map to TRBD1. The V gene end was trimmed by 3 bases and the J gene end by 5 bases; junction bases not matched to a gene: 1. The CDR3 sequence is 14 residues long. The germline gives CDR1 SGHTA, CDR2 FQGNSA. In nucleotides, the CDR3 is TGTGCCAGCAGCTTCGGGACAGGGACCGGGGAGCTGTTTTTT. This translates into CASSFGTGTGELFF.

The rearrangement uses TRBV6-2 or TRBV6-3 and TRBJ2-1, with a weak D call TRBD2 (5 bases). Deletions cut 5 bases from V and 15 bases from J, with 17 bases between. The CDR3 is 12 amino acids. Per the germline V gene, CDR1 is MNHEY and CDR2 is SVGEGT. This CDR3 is CASSPSGGDRFF. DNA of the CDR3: TGTGCCAGCAGTCCCTCAGGAGGTGATCGGTTCTTC.

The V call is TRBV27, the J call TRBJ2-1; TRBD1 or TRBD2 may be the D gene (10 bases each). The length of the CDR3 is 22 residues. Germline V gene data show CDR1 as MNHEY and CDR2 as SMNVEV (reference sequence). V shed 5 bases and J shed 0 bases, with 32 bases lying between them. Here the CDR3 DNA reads TGTGCCAGCAGTCCCGACAGGGGGCTCCCCGGACTAGCGGCTGGCTCCTACAATGAGCAGTTCTTC. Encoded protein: CASSPDRGLPGLAAGSYNEQFF.